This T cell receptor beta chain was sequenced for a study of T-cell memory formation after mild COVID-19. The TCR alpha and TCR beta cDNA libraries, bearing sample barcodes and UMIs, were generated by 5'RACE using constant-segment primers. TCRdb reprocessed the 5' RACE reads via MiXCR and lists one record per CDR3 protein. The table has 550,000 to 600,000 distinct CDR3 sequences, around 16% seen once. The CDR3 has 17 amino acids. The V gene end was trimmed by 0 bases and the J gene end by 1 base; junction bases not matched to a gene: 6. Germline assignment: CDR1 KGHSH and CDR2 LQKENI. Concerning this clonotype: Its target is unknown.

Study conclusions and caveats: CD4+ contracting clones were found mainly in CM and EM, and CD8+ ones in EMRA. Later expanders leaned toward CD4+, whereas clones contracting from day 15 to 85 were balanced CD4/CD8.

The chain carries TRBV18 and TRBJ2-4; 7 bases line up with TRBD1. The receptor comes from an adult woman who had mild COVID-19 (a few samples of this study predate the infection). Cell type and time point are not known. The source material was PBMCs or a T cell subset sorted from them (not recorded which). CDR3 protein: CASSPPKGASAKNIQYF. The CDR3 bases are TGTGCCAGCTCACCACCGAAGGGGGCGTCGGCCAAAAACATTCAGTACTTC.